This TCR beta chain was recovered during a study of T cells in Graves' hyperthyroidism and ophthalmopathy (dated by TCRdb to the late 2010s). Background for the entire study: Peripheral blood was sampled at the time of initial diagnosis, prior to any treatment. A discovery cohort of 95 to 100 patients, 43 with Graves' ophthalmopathy and 55 to 65 with stable Graves' hyperthyroidism, was used to find distinguishing TCR V-J signatures. An independent validation cohort of fewer than 20 hyperthyroidism patients and over 15 patients who later progressed to ophthalmopathy tested prospective prediction of ophthalmopathy. The roughly 90 discovery patients were divided at random into training and test sets in a 7:3 ratio. In about 6 Graves' hyperthyroidism patients, the study also compared T-cell repertoires from thyroid tissue with T-cell repertoires from blood. Once sampling was done, hyperthyroidism patients were given methimazole at a starting dose of 30 mg daily, whereas ophthalmopathy patients were given high-dose intravenous methylprednisolone. TCR Vbeta CDR3 sequencing of roughly 140 peripheral blood samples (over 40 ophthalmopathy, roughly 72 hyperthyroidism and around 17 progressor patients) is reported in the paper. Overall results and qualifications from the work: Most expanded thyroid clonotypes (frequency above 0.001) were also detected in blood, a finding suggesting that blood repertoires may reflect thyroid immune responses. In validation, the model predicted progression to ophthalmopathy a median of approximately 6.3 months before onset, with 65% to 71% sensitivity and roughly 77% specificity. A model built on a 13 V-J signature distinguished ophthalmopathy from stable hyperthyroidism, reaching roughly 88% sensitivity and 81.08% specificity in cross-validation and 80%/75% in testing. Sample size was not statistically predetermined, and blinding of investigators to group allocation was not performed.

This clonotype has ten or more counts. There is no known antigen for this receptor. No base qualities exist here, and no much larger clone lies one base off it. From the cysteine up to the phenylalanine, the CDR3 has a length of 18 residues. The CDR3 DNA has 54 bases and is translated from base 1. Ophthalmopathy patients had moderately to severely active disease, Clinical Activity Score of at least 3, NOSPECS grade of at least 4, and duration under 3 months. Any patient with an uncontrolled infection, another autoimmune disease, pregnancy or lactation was excluded. Clinical symptoms, serum thyroxine and TRAb, thyroid ultrasound, and orbital computed tomography formed the basis for the diagnoses. PBMCs were isolated from approximately 10 ml of fresh peripheral blood by Ficoll-Paque density gradient centrifugation. Trizol reagent was used to extract total RNA, and RNA quality was then checked on an Agilent 2100 Bioanalyzer.

The TCR beta CDR3 regions were amplified from the RNA transcripts. The first round of RT-PCR for the TCR CDR3 was performed with the HTBI primer set and the Qiagen OneStep RT-PCR kit. A second multiplex PCR round built the libraries, followed by size selection and purification. Paired-end sequencing of the libraries was performed with 100 bp reads on an Illumina HiSeq2000. On the study's bioinformatics: SOAPnuke was used to process the raw data, throwing out any read that contained adapters or uncalled bases, had a mean Phred below 15, or lacked an exact constant-primer or identifier match. COPE v1.2.5 was used to merge the high-quality paired reads, and each unique nucleotide sequence was defined as a clonotype. Clonotypes were aligned to IMGT TRBV, TRBD and TRBJ reference segments using MiTCR v1.1. Analysis was restricted to V-J combinations with a frequency above 0.0001, which covered about 99% of repertoires. The TCS score was defined as the ratio of F50 (clonal expansion) to E x V (chaos), calculated using BLOSUM62-based TCRdist between CDR3 peptides within each V-J. Welch's t-statistics and random forest reduced approximately 520 V-J features to 13, which were used in a naive Bayes classifier (R e1071). Using fastp trimming at Q25 and MiXCR clonotype assembly, TCRdb reanalyzed the public sequencing data and kept in-frame beta chains. Identical CDR3 proteins give one entry, which carries the most common genes and DNA. For this entry, the V and J calls and clone size follow TCRdb and not the study's own pipeline. The sample data list about 500,000 distinct CDR3 sequences, and about 16% of these were observed just once. In total, the top ten clones hold approximately 30% of the sample.

This TCR was recovered from a young woman with Graves' ophthalmopathy. The rearranged segments are TRBV3-2 and TRBJ2-1. TRBV3-2 is annotated as a pseudogene. Sequencing was carried out using blood. The nucleotides read TGTGCCAGCAGCCAAGTGGGCAGTTCCATTCGCTCCTACAATGAGCAGTTCTTC. Its protein is CASSQVGSSIRSYNEQFF.